These 10 T cell receptor beta chains share one sample of origin, sequenced in a study of OX40 agonist ivuxolimab in advanced cancers. TCRdb's copy holds only in-frame clones and misses some; the assay was immunoSEQ multiplex PCR. The repertoire holds tens of thousands of clones, with 84% as singletons. The sequenced sample was CD4+ or CD8+ T cells sorted from blood, obtained in a trial of the OX40 agonist ivuxolimab. The receptors come from an adult with an advanced solid tumor such as melanoma, head and neck, liver or kidney cancer.

This rearrangement joins TRBV7-3 to TRBJ2-3; TRBD2 matches 7 bases. Germline V gives CDR1 SGHTA, CDR2 FQGTGA. The CDR3 totals 16 residues. V was clipped by 5 bases and J by 6 bases; unmatched bases: 14. The DNA for the CDR3 is TGTGCCAGCAGCCTCCGTCGGGGCGGGAGTGGGGATACGCAGTATTTT. Its translation is CASSLRRGGSGDTQYF.

J is TRBJ2-7 and V is TRBV5-1; 8 positions agree with TRBD1. The CDR3 has 14 amino acids. Germline trimming cut 2 bases from V and 3 bases from J; bases unmatched to any gene: 4. CDR1 is SGHRS, CDR2 YFSETQ, per germline. CDR3 nucleotides: TGCGCCAGCAGCTTCTCAGGGGGCGACTACGAGCAGTACTTC. It translates to CASSFSGGDYEQYF.

The CDR3 DNA reads TGCGCCAGCAGCCAGGGGGCCGCGGCTCATACGCAGTATTTT. Residues: CASSQGAAAHTQYF. The gene calls are TRBV4-1 and TRBJ2-3; weak D call: TRBD1 (6 bases). With 3 bases removed from V and 7 bases from J, the gap between germline ends came to 14 bases. The germline V gene has CDR1 MGHRA and CDR2 YSYEKL. CDR3 length: 14 amino acids.

The chain carries TRBV7-2 and TRBJ2-3; D is undetermined. The germline V gene has CDR1 SGHTA and CDR2 FQGNSA. The CDR3 is 15 residues long. Trimming shortened V by 5 bases and J by 4 bases, and 16 bases separated the two germline ends. The CDR3 reads CASSPRTASADTQYF. The CDR3 bases are TGTGCCAGCAGCCCCCGGACGGCCTCCGCAGATACGCAGTATTTT.

J is TRBJ2-7 and V is TRBV7-9; D gene unclear. CDR1 is SEHNR and CDR2 is FQNEAQ in the germline V gene (reference sequence). This CDR3 is 14 amino acids long. Trimming stripped 5 bases from V and 0 bases from J, with 11 bases between. The CDR3 loop is CASSPTPASYEQYF. CDR3 DNA sequence: TGTGCCAGCAGCCCGACACCCGCCTCCTACGAGCAGTACTTC.

This rearrangement joins TRBV19 to TRBJ1-5; D remains unclear. The germline V gene has CDR1 LNHDA and CDR2 SQIVND (reference sequence). With 3 bases removed from V and 2 bases from J, the gap between germline ends came to 8 bases. This CDR3 has 14 amino acids. The CDR3 spells CASSMMGGNQPQHF. CDR3 DNA sequence: TGTGCCAGTAGTATGATGGGAGGCAATCAGCCCCAGCATTTT.

The chain carries TRBV7-2 and TRBJ1-3; D remains ambiguous. The germline V and J ends were trimmed by 1 base and 0 bases, with 4 bases remaining between them. This CDR3 is 14 amino acids long. From germline, CDR1 is SGHTA and CDR2 FQGNSA. DNA of the CDR3: TGTGCCAGCAGCTTAGGCATCTCTGGAAACACCATATATTTT. It is translated as CASSLGISGNTIYF.

J is TRBJ1-2 and V is TRBV28; D gene ambiguous. The germline V and J ends were trimmed by 2 bases and 8 bases, with 12 bases remaining between them. The CDR3 sequence is 13 residues long. Germline CDR1 is MDHEN and CDR2 is SYDVKM. The CDR3 DNA sequence: TGTGCCAGCAGTTTAAATAGGATTCGGGGCTACACCTTC. The encoded protein is CASSLNRIRGYTF.

This sequence joins TRBV2 and TRBJ1-1, with D possibly being TRBD1 (5 bases). The germline CDR1 and CDR2 sequences are SNHLY and FYNNEI. The length of the CDR3 is 13 residues. The germline V and J ends were trimmed by 9 bases and 4 bases, with 15 bases remaining between them. CDR3 in DNA: TGTGCCAGTTTGGTGGAGAGGGGCACTGAAGCTTTCTTT. Translation gives CASLVERGTEAFF.

This chain links TRBV6-1 with TRBJ1-2; D is unclear. CDR1 is MNHNS and CDR2 is SASEGT in the germline V gene. Between the trimmed V and J ends, which lost 0 bases and 6 bases, there was a span of 14 bases. The CDR3 sequence is 15 residues long. CDR3 nucleotides: TGTGCCAGCAGTGAAGCGCCCCTGAGGAGTGATGGCTACACCTTC. As protein: CASSEAPLRSDGYTF.